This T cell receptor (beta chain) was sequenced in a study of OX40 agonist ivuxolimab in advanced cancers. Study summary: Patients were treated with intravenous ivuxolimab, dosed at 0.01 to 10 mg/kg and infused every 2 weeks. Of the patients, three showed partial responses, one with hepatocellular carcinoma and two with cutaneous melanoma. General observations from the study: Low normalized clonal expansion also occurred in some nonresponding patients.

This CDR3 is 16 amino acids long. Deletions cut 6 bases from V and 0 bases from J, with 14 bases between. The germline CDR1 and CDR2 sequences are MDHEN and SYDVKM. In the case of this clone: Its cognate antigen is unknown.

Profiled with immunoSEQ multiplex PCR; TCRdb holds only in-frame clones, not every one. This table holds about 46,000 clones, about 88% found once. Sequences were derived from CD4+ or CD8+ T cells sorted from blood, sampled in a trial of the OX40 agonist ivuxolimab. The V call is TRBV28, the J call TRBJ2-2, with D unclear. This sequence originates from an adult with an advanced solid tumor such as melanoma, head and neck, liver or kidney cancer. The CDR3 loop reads CASSPSTVANTGELFF. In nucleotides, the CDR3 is TGTGCCAGCAGCCCATCCACAGTGGCGAACACCGGGGAGCTGTTTTTT.